The present T cell receptor beta chain was sequenced within a study of identical twins. A universal primer site was created by template switching, with the cDNA bearing unique molecular identifiers. MiXCR, applied by TCRdb to the 5' RACE reads, yields one record per CDR3 protein. Among 690,000 or so distinct CDR3 sequences listed, over 5% were seen once. V lost 8 bases, J lost 8 bases, and 9 bases lay in between. CDR3 size: 10 residues. Germline values: CDR1 ENHRY, CDR2 SYGVKD. Study observations and caveats: Cross-sectional statistical analysis, not tracking of the same donors, underpinned the conclusions. In monozygotic twins, models underestimated the sharing of out-of-frame TCR alpha.

To note about this clonotype: The antigen is not known.

The sequenced sample was naive T cells sorted from blood. This clonotype was obtained from a man between 18 and 35 years old in good health. V usage is TRBV10-3 and J usage is TRBJ1-2; D is undetermined. The CDR3 DNA follows: TGTGCCATCGGCGCGGGAGGCTACACCTTC. Translated, it gives CAIGAGGYTF.